This TCR beta chain was recovered during a study of OX40 agonist ivuxolimab in advanced cancers. Whole-study context: In this cohort, patients received ivuxolimab, an agonistic anti-OX40 (CD134) antibody. A mean age of roughly 66 years, range roughly 20 to 79, was recorded, and more than 80% were male.

Study conclusions and caveats: At 0.1 to 3.0 mg/kg and by week 6, CD4+ and CD8+ T cells in the blood had expanded clonally. Expanded clones tended on average to be more numerous among CD8+ T cells than CD4+.

This CDR3 contains 13 residues. CDR1 is LNHDA and CDR2 is SQIVND in the germline V gene (reference sequence). V dropped 5 bases and J dropped 1 base, with 8 bases sitting between them. Some clones are missing from TCRdb's copy, which holds only in-frame ones; the method was immunoSEQ multiplex PCR. Of 8,500 to 13,000 clones in the sample, 75% to 85% were seen once. Concerning this clone itself: Its antigen is currently unknown.

The gene calls are TRBV19 and TRBJ1-1, with a tentative D call TRBD1 (5 bases). This TCR derives from an adult with an advanced solid tumor such as melanoma, head and neck, liver or kidney cancer. Sequenced here: CD4+ or CD8+ T cells sorted from blood, sampled in a trial of the OX40 agonist ivuxolimab. The CDR3 protein is CASSATGNTEAFF. The DNA for the CDR3 is TGTGCCAGTAGTGCCACAGGGAACACTGAAGCTTTCTTT.